The rows below give T cell receptor beta chains drawn from one sample of a study of blood T cell repertoires in COVID-19. This table comes from immunoSEQ multiplex PCR, and its TCRdb copy is limited to in-frame clones, with some not included. In the table there are approximately 70,000 clones, roughly nine tenths of which are singletons. Sequences were obtained from peripheral blood. The receptors shown here come from a man in his forties or fifties with COVID-19, enrolled during active disease. Both conserved end residues are part of each CDR3. D genes are given only for firm matches. Expanded clones get a size class; other rows say once, few or many, or leave the size out.

.	TRBJ1-5	.	13	TRBV19	CASTMPGNQPQHF	TGTGCCAGTACGATGCCGGGGAATCAGCCCCAGCATTTT
TRBD2	TRBJ2-1	.	15	TRBV7-9	CASSAIGLAENEQFF	TGTGCCAGCAGCGCGATAGGACTAGCTGAGAATGAGCAGTTCTTC
TRBD2	TRBJ2-1	.	15	TRBV5-6	CASSLRTSGDNEQFF	TGTGCCAGCAGCTTGAGGACTAGCGGCGACAATGAGCAGTTCTTC
.	TRBJ1-2	.	13	TRBV9	CASSVQNRDGYTF	TGTGCCAGCAGCGTCCAGAACAGGGACGGCTACACCTTC
TRBD1	TRBJ2-7	.	17	TRBV28	CASSSARETGNLYEQYF	TGTGCCAGCAGTTCGGCGCGTGAGACAGGGAACCTTTACGAGCAGTACTTC
.	TRBJ2-2	.	13	TRBV7-9	CASLPGNTGELFF	TGTGCCAGCCTTCCAGGGAACACCGGGGAGCTGTTTTTT
.	TRBJ2-7	.	13	TRBV7-9	CASSSGKGYEQYF	TGTGCCAGCAGCTCGGGAAAGGGATACGAGCAGTACTTC
TRBD1	TRBJ2-2	once	16	TRBV5-4	CASSHKGAGNTGELFF	TGTGCCAGCAGCCATAAGGGGGCAGGGAACACCGGGGAGCTGTTTTTT
.	TRBJ2-2	.	15	TRBV7-2	CASSLQGSNTGELFF	TGTGCCAGCAGCTTACAGGGGTCGAACACCGGGGAGCTGTTTTTT
.	TRBJ1-2	few	13	TRBV5-4	CASSFGGSYGYTF	TGTGCCAGCAGCTTCGGCGGGTCCTATGGCTACACCTTC
TRBD1	TRBJ1-1	.	14	TRBV3-1/TRBV3-2	CASTQGGMNTEAFF	TGTGCCAGCACACAGGGGGGGATGAACACTGAAGCTTTCTTT
TRBD2	TRBJ2-3	few	16	TRBV5-1	CASSSPSGSSTDTQYF	TGCGCCAGCAGCTCCCCTAGCGGGAGCAGCACAGATACGCAGTATTTT
TRBD1	TRBJ2-5	.	16	TRBV18	CASSPIQGATGETQYF	TGTGCCAGCTCACCCATACAGGGGGCTACGGGGGAGACCCAGTACTTC
TRBD2	TRBJ2-7	.	16	TRBV15	CATSAAGLALPTKQYF	TGTGCCACCAGCGCAGCGGGACTAGCGCTTCCTACGAAGCAGTACTTC
.	TRBJ2-5	once	13	TRBV11-2	CASSLDWRETQYF	TGTGCCAGCAGCTTAGATTGGAGAGAGACCCAGTACTTC
TRBD2	TRBJ2-3	once	18	TRBV10-1	CASSETSGSSGGLNTQYF	TGCGCCAGCAGTGAAACTAGCGGGAGCTCCGGAGGGCTTAATACGCAGTATTTT
TRBD2	TRBJ2-3	.	17	TRBV3-1/TRBV3-2	CASSQGISGGRTDTQYF	TGTGCCAGCAGCCAAGGAATTAGCGGGGGACGCACAGATACGCAGTATTTT
.	TRBJ1-3	.	15	TRBV5-5	CASSPGLSSGNTIYF	TGTGCCAGCAGCCCGGGACTGAGCTCTGGAAACACCATATATTTT
TRBD1	TRBJ1-1	.	11	TRBV28	CAVTGGTEAFF	TGTGCCGTGACAGGGGGCACTGAAGCTTTCTTT
TRBD2	TRBJ2-1	.	15	TRBV7-3	CASSPARGRANEQFF	TGTGCCAGCAGCCCCGCCCGCGGGAGAGCCAATGAGCAGTTCTTC
TRBD2	TRBJ2-5	.	14	TRBV5-1	CASSLASGQETQYF	TGCGCCAGCAGCTTGGCTAGCGGCCAAGAGACCCAGTACTTC
TRBD1	TRBJ2-7	.	15	TRBV7-9	CASSAFPTGAYEQYF	TGTGCCAGCAGTGCCTTCCCCACAGGGGCCTACGAGCAGTACTTC
.	TRBJ1-5	.	17	TRBV28	CASSLWAGDGGYQPQHF	TGTGCCAGCAGTTTATGGGCAGGGGATGGGGGCTATCAGCCCCAGCATTTT
TRBD2	TRBJ2-7	.	15	TRBV18	CASSPPGLSTYEQYF	TGTGCCAGCTCACCACCGGGACTATCGACCTACGAGCAGTACTTC
.	TRBJ1-5	.	16	TRBV21-1	CASSKRDSRTNQPQHF	TGTGCCAGCAGCAAGCGGGACAGCCGTACCAATCAGCCCCAGCATTTT
TRBD2	TRBJ2-3	.	16	TRBV7-2	CASSLGLAERVDTQYF	TGTGCCAGCAGCCTGGGACTAGCGGAGAGGGTAGATACGCAGTATTTT
TRBD2	TRBJ2-7	.	13	TRBV5-1	CASSPSGGYEQYF	TGCGCCAGCAGCCCTAGCGGAGGCTACGAGCAGTACTTC
.	TRBJ2-1	.	15	TRBV10-3	CAISESSLAAGEQFF	TGTGCCATCAGTGAGTCAAGCCTAGCAGCCGGTGAGCAGTTCTTC
TRBD1	TRBJ1-6	.	17	TRBV27	CASSLYGQGVSNSPLHF	TGTGCCAGCAGTCTCTACGGACAGGGAGTTTCTAATTCACCCCTCCACTTT
.	TRBJ2-3	.	16	TRBV15	CATRVDLGAGTDTQYF	TGTGCCACCAGAGTGGACCTGGGAGCGGGCACAGATACGCAGTATTTT
.	TRBJ1-5	.	15	TRBV18	CASSPSQGGDQPQHF	TGTGCCAGCTCACCGTCACAGGGAGGGGATCAGCCCCAGCATTTT
.	TRBJ1-1	medium-sized	17	TRBV4-1	CASSQGTGHPGDTEAFF	TGCGCCAGCAGCCAAGGTACGGGACACCCAGGGGACACTGAAGCTTTCTTT
.	TRBJ2-4	.	14	TRBV2	CASSVGGVKNIQYF	TGTGCCAGCAGTGTGGGAGGAGTCAAAAACATTCAGTACTTC
TRBD1	TRBJ2-7	.	14	TRBV25-1	CASSEGDRAYEQYF	TGTGCCAGCAGTGAAGGGGACAGGGCCTACGAGCAGTACTTC
.	TRBJ1-5	few	12	TRBV12-3/TRBV12-4	CASSFLNQPQHF	TGTGCCAGCAGTTTCCTAAATCAGCCCCAGCATTTT
.	TRBJ2-7	.	12	TRBV24-1	CATTFKAHEQYF	TGTGCCACCACGTTTAAAGCCCACGAGCAGTACTTC
.	TRBJ1-3	.	14	TRBV5-5	CASSFVAVGNTIYF	TGTGCCAGCAGCTTCGTGGCTGTCGGAAACACCATATATTTT
.	TRBJ1-4	.	15	TRBV27	CASSFMGRMDEKLFF	TGTGCCAGCAGTTTCATGGGGCGGATGGATGAAAAACTGTTTTTT
TRBD1	TRBJ2-2	.	14	TRBV19	CASSRSGGTGELFF	TGTGCCAGTAGTAGATCAGGGGGTACCGGGGAGCTGTTTTTT
.	TRBJ1-5	.	15	TRBV5-1	CASSLSGASNQPQHF	TGCGCCAGCAGCTTGTCAGGGGCCAGCAATCAGCCCCAGCATTTT
TRBD1	TRBJ2-5	.	16	TRBV7-9	CASSLAWTGGQETQYF	TGTGCCAGCAGCTTAGCTTGGACAGGGGGCCAAGAGACCCAGTACTTC
TRBD2	TRBJ2-5	.	16	TRBV6-1	CASSESVAGAQETQYF	TGTGCCAGCAGTGAATCGGTAGCGGGAGCTCAAGAGACCCAGTACTTC
.	TRBJ1-5	.	14	TRBV4-1	CASSQVLLIEPQHF	TGCGCCAGCAGCCAAGTTTTGCTCATAGAGCCCCAGCATTTT
.	TRBJ1-2	.	13	TRBV5-4	CASSLRDSRGYTF	TGTGCCAGCAGCTTGCGCGACTCCCGTGGCTACACCTTC
TRBD1	TRBJ1-2	.	17	TRBV3-1/TRBV3-2	CASSRLPGQGAGYGYTF	TGTGCCAGCAGCCGACTCCCGGGACAGGGGGCGGGCTATGGCTACACCTTC
.	TRBJ1-5	.	17	TRBV30	CAWSSGRDTFSNQPQHF	TGTGCCTGGAGCTCGGGCAGGGATACTTTTAGCAATCAGCCCCAGCATTTT
.	TRBJ2-6	.	15	TRBV10-2	CASSGVSSGANVLTF	TGCGCCAGCTCCGGGGTCAGCTCTGGGGCCAACGTCCTGACTTTC
TRBD1	TRBJ1-2	.	14	TRBV10-2	CASSESAGQGRYTF	TGCGCCAGCAGTGAGTCCGCCGGACAGGGACGCTACACCTTC
TRBD2	TRBJ2-5	.	15	TRBV19	CASSIGSGSMVTQYF	TGTGCCAGTAGTATAGGTAGCGGGAGTATGGTGACCCAGTACTTC
TRBD2	TRBJ2-1	.	18	TRBV5-5	CASSYSGTSGVTYNEQFF	TGTGCCAGCAGCTACTCCGGGACTAGCGGGGTAACCTACAATGAGCAGTTCTTC
.	TRBJ1-4	.	13	TRBV6-6	CASSYRGNEKLFF	TGTGCCAGCAGTTATAGGGGGAATGAAAAACTGTTTTTT
.	TRBJ1-3	once	13	TRBV2	CAIRGSPGNTIYF	TGTGCCATTCGGGGGTCTCCCGGAAACACCATATATTTT
.	TRBJ2-7	once	15	TRBV7-8	CASSLDRGGLYEQYF	TGTGCCAGCAGCTTAGACAGGGGGGGACTCTACGAGCAGTACTTC
.	TRBJ2-3	.	12	TRBV19	CASGRGTDTQYF	TGTGCCAGTGGAAGAGGAACAGATACGCAGTATTTT
TRBD2	TRBJ2-3	.	16	TRBV9	CASSASGRAPIDTQYF	TGTGCCAGCAGCGCTAGCGGGAGGGCCCCAATAGATACGCAGTATTTT
TRBD2	TRBJ2-3	once	17	TRBV5-1	CASSLHSGSGGTDTQYF	TGCGCCAGCAGCTTGCATAGCGGGAGCGGGGGCACAGATACGCAGTATTTT
TRBD2	TRBJ2-5	.	13	TRBV15	CATSRGGGETQYF	TGTGCCACCAGCAGAGGGGGGGGAGAGACCCAGTACTTC
TRBD1	TRBJ1-2	.	15	TRBV3-1/TRBV3-2	CASSPLDRDQYGYTF	TGTGCCAGCAGCCCTCTAGACAGGGACCAATATGGCTACACCTTC